The rows below give T cell receptor beta chains drawn from one sample of a study of control samples from healthy donors and cancer patients. Produced via immunoSEQ multiplex PCR; TCRdb's table is partial and in-frame only. Of 35,000 to 45,000 clones listed, under 95% are singletons. Source material: PBMCs. These receptors all come from a woman aged 40 to 50 with head and neck cancer. Each CDR3 is given with its conserved first and last residue. The D gene is left open where the match is weak. Clone size, where shown, is once, few, many, or a class for clones that have expanded.

v_call: TRBV6-6
d_call: NA
clone_size: NA
j_call: TRBJ1-1
cdr3_aa: CASLGIMNTEAFF

v_call: TRBV16
d_call: NA
clone_size: NA
j_call: TRBJ1-1
cdr3_aa: CASSQSLNTEAFF

v_call: TRBV13
d_call: NA
clone_size: once
j_call: TRBJ2-1
cdr3_aa: CASSFGPREYNEQFF

v_call: TRBV13
d_call: TRBD2
clone_size: NA
j_call: TRBJ2-1
cdr3_aa: CASSGGERVRNEQFF

v_call: TRBV7-9
d_call: NA
clone_size: NA
j_call: TRBJ2-2
cdr3_aa: CASSFRTADTGELFF

v_call: TRBV18
d_call: NA
clone_size: NA
j_call: TRBJ2-7
cdr3_aa: CASSPVAGSSEQYF

v_call: TRBV19
d_call: TRBD2
clone_size: NA
j_call: TRBJ2-3
cdr3_aa: CASSPGTSGVGGYF

v_call: TRBV3-1/TRBV3-2
d_call: TRBD2
clone_size: NA
j_call: TRBJ2-7
cdr3_aa: CASSAGGAAFWQYF

v_call: TRBV15
d_call: NA
clone_size: NA
j_call: TRBJ2-3
cdr3_aa: CATRSDTDTQYF

v_call: TRBV5-1
d_call: NA
clone_size: NA
j_call: TRBJ1-1
cdr3_aa: CASSLGQETEAFF

v_call: TRBV30
d_call: NA
clone_size: NA
j_call: TRBJ1-1
cdr3_aa: CAINRGGGNSEAFF

v_call: TRBV28
d_call: TRBD1
clone_size: NA
j_call: TRBJ1-5
cdr3_aa: CASRPGQGGQPQHF

v_call: TRBV27
d_call: TRBD2
clone_size: NA
j_call: TRBJ2-5
cdr3_aa: CASSSWTSQETQYF

v_call: TRBV3-1/TRBV3-2
d_call: TRBD2
clone_size: few
j_call: TRBJ2-7
cdr3_aa: CASSHASGSSYEQYF

v_call: TRBV18
d_call: NA
clone_size: NA
j_call: TRBJ1-1
cdr3_aa: CASSPPGRPTEAFF

v_call: TRBV6-6
d_call: NA
clone_size: NA
j_call: TRBJ1-1
cdr3_aa: CASSSVEGGPGAEAFF

v_call: TRBV12-2
d_call: NA
clone_size: NA
j_call: TRBJ1-3
cdr3_aa: CASRLLVGNTIYF

v_call: TRBV19
d_call: NA
clone_size: NA
j_call: TRBJ1-2
cdr3_aa: CASSPGGGVNGYTF

v_call: TRBV27
d_call: NA
clone_size: NA
j_call: TRBJ2-7
cdr3_aa: CASSLIGGTYEQYF

v_call: TRBV29-1
d_call: TRBD2
clone_size: NA
j_call: TRBJ2-2
cdr3_aa: CTVIPSGRSINTGELFF

v_call: TRBV30
d_call: TRBD1
clone_size: NA
j_call: TRBJ2-7
cdr3_aa: CAWNRDRPYEQYF

v_call: TRBV7-9
d_call: NA
clone_size: NA
j_call: TRBJ2-3
cdr3_aa: CASSSFRGKSTDTQYF

v_call: TRBV15
d_call: NA
clone_size: NA
j_call: TRBJ2-7
cdr3_aa: CATKETGLSSYEQYF

v_call: TRBV6-5
d_call: TRBD1
clone_size: NA
j_call: TRBJ2-2
cdr3_aa: CASRRDSNTGELFF

v_call: TRBV6-9
d_call: TRBD1
clone_size: NA
j_call: TRBJ1-2
cdr3_aa: CASSYSGRQGIDGYTF

v_call: TRBV14
d_call: NA
clone_size: NA
j_call: TRBJ2-2
cdr3_aa: CASSRMATGIGELFF

v_call: TRBV19
d_call: NA
clone_size: NA
j_call: TRBJ1-2
cdr3_aa: CASRVPGSRGYTF

v_call: TRBV6-1
d_call: TRBD1
clone_size: NA
j_call: TRBJ1-2
cdr3_aa: CASSEYRGSGYTF

v_call: TRBV10-2
d_call: NA
clone_size: NA
j_call: TRBJ2-5
cdr3_aa: CASSGSRGGKETQYF

v_call: TRBV5-1
d_call: NA
clone_size: NA
j_call: TRBJ2-5
cdr3_aa: CASSLAQGVAEWAQYF

v_call: TRBV28
d_call: NA
clone_size: NA
j_call: TRBJ1-2
cdr3_aa: CASTNRGGYGYTF

v_call: TRBV6-1
d_call: NA
clone_size: NA
j_call: TRBJ2-3
cdr3_aa: CASSEVGLATDTQYF

v_call: TRBV24-1
d_call: NA
clone_size: NA
j_call: TRBJ1-5
cdr3_aa: CATSGGGRRDQPQHF

v_call: TRBV2
d_call: TRBD1
clone_size: NA
j_call: TRBJ2-5
cdr3_aa: CASSPWDRGETQYF

v_call: TRBV9
d_call: NA
clone_size: few
j_call: TRBJ2-3
cdr3_aa: CASSVVLDTQYF

v_call: TRBV7-9
d_call: TRBD2
clone_size: NA
j_call: TRBJ2-5
cdr3_aa: CASSFNLPRGGKETQYF

v_call: TRBV27
d_call: NA
clone_size: NA
j_call: TRBJ1-2
cdr3_aa: CASSYAGTYGYTF

v_call: TRBV11-2
d_call: TRBD2
clone_size: once
j_call: TRBJ2-2
cdr3_aa: CASSPDRTSGPNTGELFF

v_call: TRBV2
d_call: NA
clone_size: once
j_call: TRBJ1-2
cdr3_aa: CAGYQGRTNYGYTF

v_call: TRBV6-2/TRBV6-3
d_call: TRBD1
clone_size: NA
j_call: TRBJ1-1
cdr3_aa: CASSSGQGKDLAFF

v_call: TRBV3-1/TRBV3-2
d_call: NA
clone_size: NA
j_call: TRBJ2-5
cdr3_aa: CASSQMETQYF

v_call: TRBV2
d_call: NA
clone_size: NA
j_call: TRBJ2-3
cdr3_aa: CASTTGTLPRTDTQYF

v_call: TRBV19
d_call: NA
clone_size: NA
j_call: TRBJ2-7
cdr3_aa: CASSMVNGYEQYF

v_call: TRBV7-9
d_call: NA
clone_size: NA
j_call: TRBJ1-5
cdr3_aa: CASSLQSGAQHF

v_call: TRBV4-2
d_call: NA
clone_size: NA
j_call: TRBJ1-1
cdr3_aa: CASSQEEGSSGEAFF

v_call: TRBV7-8
d_call: NA
clone_size: NA
j_call: TRBJ1-3
cdr3_aa: CASSSDPTGGAGNTIYF

v_call: TRBV12-3/TRBV12-4
d_call: NA
clone_size: NA
j_call: TRBJ1-5
cdr3_aa: CASSLAGDQPQHF

v_call: TRBV11-3
d_call: TRBD2
clone_size: NA
j_call: TRBJ2-1
cdr3_aa: CASSLGGSGNGEQFF

v_call: TRBV10-2
d_call: NA
clone_size: NA
j_call: TRBJ2-7
cdr3_aa: CASSDTLATSYEQYF

v_call: TRBV4-1
d_call: NA
clone_size: NA
j_call: TRBJ1-3
cdr3_aa: CASSHPTATFSGNTIYF

v_call: TRBV7-9
d_call: TRBD2
clone_size: NA
j_call: TRBJ2-1
cdr3_aa: CASSFSGRFDEQFF

v_call: TRBV5-1
d_call: NA
clone_size: NA
j_call: TRBJ1-4
cdr3_aa: CASSLAQLSANEKLFF

v_call: TRBV27
d_call: NA
clone_size: NA
j_call: TRBJ2-1
cdr3_aa: CASRSLLGYNEQFF

v_call: TRBV7-8
d_call: NA
clone_size: NA
j_call: TRBJ2-7
cdr3_aa: CASSTSKWEQYF

v_call: TRBV2
d_call: NA
clone_size: NA
j_call: TRBJ2-3
cdr3_aa: CASSLIRTDTQYF

v_call: TRBV4-2
d_call: TRBD2
clone_size: NA
j_call: TRBJ2-2
cdr3_aa: CASSTSGGVGELFF

v_call: TRBV5-6
d_call: NA
clone_size: NA
j_call: TRBJ2-5
cdr3_aa: CASSFAQETQYF

v_call: TRBV28
d_call: NA
clone_size: NA
j_call: TRBJ2-3
cdr3_aa: CASSLLALETDTQYF

v_call: TRBV16
d_call: NA
clone_size: once
j_call: TRBJ1-3
cdr3_aa: CASSQSVRSGNTIYF

v_call: TRBV19
d_call: TRBD1
clone_size: NA
j_call: TRBJ1-5
cdr3_aa: CASCRRDRRHQPQHF